The rows below give T cell receptor beta chains drawn from one sample of a study of Ad26.COV2.S vaccination and SARS-CoV-2 variants. The assay was immunoSEQ multiplex PCR, and TCRdb's table has in-frame clones only and misses some. The sample holds fewer than 600,000 clones, 80% to 90% seen once. The specimen comprised peripheral blood, sampled in a trial of Ad26.COV2.S vaccine versus placebo. The receptors stem from a person aged 18 to 65 who received the Ad26.COV2.S COVID-19 vaccine or a placebo. CDR3s include the opening cysteine and the closing phenylalanine or tryptophan. The order of the fields is clone size, J gene, V gene, D gene, CDR3 DNA, CDR3 protein. D genes are given only for firm matches. Clone size is not always given. Where it is, it says once, few, many or a class for expanded clones.

abundance: NA; j_gene: TRBJ2-7; v_gene: TRBV19; d_gene: NA; CDR3nt: TGTGCCAGTAGTATTACTCGCGGGGACAGCTCCTACGAGCAGTACTTC; CDR3aa: CASSITRGDSSYEQYF
abundance: few; j_gene: TRBJ1-5; v_gene: TRBV6-5; d_gene: NA; CDR3nt: TGTGCCAGCCACGGGACACCTTATAGCAATCAGCCCCAGCATTTT; CDR3aa: CASHGTPYSNQPQHF
abundance: NA; j_gene: TRBJ2-3; v_gene: TRBV7-8; d_gene: TRBD2; CDR3nt: TGTGCCAGCAGCTTCCAGACTAGCGGGGGTCTGGATACGCAGTATTTT; CDR3aa: CASSFQTSGGLDTQYF
abundance: NA; j_gene: TRBJ1-2; v_gene: TRBV11-2; d_gene: NA; CDR3nt: TGTGCCAGCAGCCAGTTGTGGGGCGCGGAGAGTCTCTATGGCTACACCTTC; CDR3aa: CASSQLWGAESLYGYTF
abundance: NA; j_gene: TRBJ1-2; v_gene: TRBV29-1; d_gene: NA; CDR3nt: TGCAGCGTTGTGGGGTACGGACAGCTAGGTGCCGGGGGCGGCTACACCTTC; CDR3aa: CSVVGYGQLGAGGGYTF
abundance: once; j_gene: TRBJ2-5; v_gene: TRBV5-6; d_gene: NA; CDR3nt: TGTGCCAGCAGCTCTTTAGGGCCAAAACGGGAGACCCAGTACTTC; CDR3aa: CASSSLGPKRETQYF
abundance: NA; j_gene: TRBJ2-7; v_gene: TRBV2; d_gene: NA; CDR3nt: TGTGCCAGCAGGGGAGCACAGGGGAGGCACGGACTAGCACGTTACGAGCAGTACTTC; CDR3aa: CASRGAQGRHGLARYEQYF
abundance: NA; j_gene: TRBJ2-2; v_gene: TRBV4-1; d_gene: TRBD2; CDR3nt: TGCGCCAGCAGCCAGGTAGCGGGAGGGCAGCGCCGGGAGCTGTTTTTT; CDR3aa: CASSQVAGGQRRELFF
abundance: NA; j_gene: TRBJ1-4; v_gene: TRBV19; d_gene: NA; CDR3nt: TGTGCCAGTACCAGGGGTTTGAGTGAAAAACTGTTTTTT; CDR3aa: CASTRGLSEKLFF
abundance: NA; j_gene: TRBJ2-1; v_gene: TRBV28; d_gene: TRBD2; CDR3nt: TGTGCCAGCAGTCTGACGACTAGCGGGAGGTCCCGGGGGTTCTTC; CDR3aa: CASSLTTSGRSRGFF
abundance: once; j_gene: TRBJ1-1; v_gene: TRBV19; d_gene: NA; CDR3nt: TGTGCCAGTAGTCATTGGGACAAGAACACTGAAGCTTTCTTT; CDR3aa: CASSHWDKNTEAFF
abundance: few; j_gene: TRBJ1-3; v_gene: TRBV9; d_gene: NA; CDR3nt: TGTGCCAGCAGCGTAGAACGGGGAAACACCATATATTTT; CDR3aa: CASSVERGNTIYF
abundance: few; j_gene: TRBJ1-3; v_gene: TRBV11-2; d_gene: NA; CDR3nt: TGTGCCAGCAGCGTTGGGGGCTCGGGAAACACCATATATTTT; CDR3aa: CASSVGGSGNTIYF
abundance: NA; j_gene: TRBJ1-6; v_gene: TRBV7-9; d_gene: NA; CDR3nt: TGTGCCAGCAGCCCCTCGATGGGTAACGGAGGGTTAAATTCACCCCTCCACTTT; CDR3aa: CASSPSMGNGGLNSPLHF
abundance: NA; j_gene: TRBJ1-6; v_gene: TRBV5-4; d_gene: NA; CDR3nt: TGTGCCAGCAGCTTGGCCATGGGGAAGAATAATTCACCCCTCCACTTT; CDR3aa: CASSLAMGKNNSPLHF
abundance: NA; j_gene: TRBJ2-1; v_gene: TRBV19; d_gene: NA; CDR3nt: TGTGCCAGCGAGGGTCGGGGCGGATACAATGAGCAGTTCTTC; CDR3aa: CASEGRGGYNEQFF
abundance: NA; j_gene: TRBJ2-1; v_gene: TRBV6-5; d_gene: TRBD2; CDR3nt: TGTGCCAGCAGATCCCTAGCGGGGGTCTACAATGAGCAGTTCTTC; CDR3aa: CASRSLAGVYNEQFF
abundance: NA; j_gene: TRBJ1-1; v_gene: TRBV19; d_gene: NA; CDR3nt: TGTGCCAGTAGTATCCGCCCGACAGGACCCATGAACACTGAAGCTTTCTTT; CDR3aa: CASSIRPTGPMNTEAFF
abundance: NA; j_gene: TRBJ2-7; v_gene: TRBV5-1; d_gene: NA; CDR3nt: TGCGCCAGCAGCTTGGAAGGGGGACTAACCTACGAGCAGTACTTC; CDR3aa: CASSLEGGLTYEQYF
abundance: NA; j_gene: TRBJ2-1; v_gene: TRBV19; d_gene: NA; CDR3nt: TGTGCCAGTAGTATAGATCTAGGGCGCTCCTACAATGAGCAGTTCTTC; CDR3aa: CASSIDLGRSYNEQFF
abundance: NA; j_gene: TRBJ1-5; v_gene: TRBV2; d_gene: NA; CDR3nt: TGTGCCAGCCGGGACGGGAATCAGCCCCAGCATTTT; CDR3aa: CASRDGNQPQHF
abundance: NA; j_gene: TRBJ2-7; v_gene: TRBV14; d_gene: NA; CDR3nt: TGTGCCAGCAGCCAAGGGCGGAACCCCTACGAGCAGTACTTC; CDR3aa: CASSQGRNPYEQYF